This T cell receptor (beta chain) comes out of a study of blood T cell repertoires in COVID-19. Using immunoSEQ multiplex PCR, the repertoire was profiled, and TCRdb retains in-frame clones only, with some absent. The repertoire consists of roughly 240,000 clones, with about 84% occurring once and the leading ten covering 2% to 2.5%. CDR1 is MRHNA, CDR2 SNTAGT, per germline. J was trimmed by 2 bases and V by 8 bases; bases with no gene match: 6. The CDR3 is made up of 14 amino acids. Two negative PCRs, clearance, or symptom resolution were required of recovered Cohort 3 donors. The rearrangement uses TRBV6-4 and TRBJ2-3; 8 positions agree with TRBD2. Sequenced material: PBMCs or T cells enriched from blood (not recorded which). The receptor comes from a woman aged 45-65 years who had recovered from COVID-19. CDR3 residues: CASAEAGDTDTQYF. The CDR3 DNA reads as TGTGCCAGCGCTGAAGCGGGGGACACAGATACGCAGTATTTT.